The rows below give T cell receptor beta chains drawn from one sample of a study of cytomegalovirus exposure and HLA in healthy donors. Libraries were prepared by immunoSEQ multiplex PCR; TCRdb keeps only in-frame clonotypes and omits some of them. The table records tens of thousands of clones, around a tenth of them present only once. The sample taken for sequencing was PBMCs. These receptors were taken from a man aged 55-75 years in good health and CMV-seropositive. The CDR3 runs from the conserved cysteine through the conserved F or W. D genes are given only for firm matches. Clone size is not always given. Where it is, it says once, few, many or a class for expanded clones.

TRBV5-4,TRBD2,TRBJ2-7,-,TGTGCCAGCAGCTTCGCCCCCGGGACTAGCTCCTACGAGCAGTACTTC,CASSFAPGTSSYEQYF
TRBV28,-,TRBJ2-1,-,TGTGCCAGCAGATACTACAATGAGCAGTTCTTC,CASRYYNEQFF
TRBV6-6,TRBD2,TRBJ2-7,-,TGTGCCACCGGGGGGGCAAGGTACGAGCAGTACTTC,CATGGARYEQYF
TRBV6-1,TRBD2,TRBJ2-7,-,TGTGCCAGCAGAGCGGGAGACTCTCCTGGGTACTTC,CASRAGDSPGYF
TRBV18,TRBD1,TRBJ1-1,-,TGTGCCAGCTCACCTCGAGGGACAGTAGATGAAGCTTTCTTT,CASSPRGTVDEAFF
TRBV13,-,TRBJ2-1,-,TGTGCCAGCAGCTCCCGGGAACTTTACAATGAGCAGTTCTTC,CASSSRELYNEQFF
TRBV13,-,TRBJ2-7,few,TGTGCCAGCAGCTTCCCCGACAGCTACGAGCAGTACTTC,CASSFPDSYEQYF
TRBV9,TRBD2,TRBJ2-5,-,TGTGCCAGCAGCTCCCGGTTTAGCGGGCCCGGCGGAGAGACCCAGTACTTC,CASSSRFSGPGGETQYF
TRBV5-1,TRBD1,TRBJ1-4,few,TGCGCCAGCAGCCCTTCAGGGGGGACTAATGAAAAACTGTTTTTT,CASSPSGGTNEKLFF
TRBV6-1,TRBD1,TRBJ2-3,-,TGTGCCAGCAGTGAAGCGCCGGGACAGGGTTTGGATACGCAGTATTTT,CASSEAPGQGLDTQYF